Listed below are T cell receptor beta chains from one sample, sequenced in a study of Graves' ophthalmopathy and Graves' hyperthyroidism. TCRdb redid the calling of the multiplex PCR reads with MiXCR, one entry per CDR3 protein. The data contain around 520,000 distinct CDR3 sequences, 39% of them singletons. The sequencing sample was made of peripheral blood or thyroid tissue (not recorded which). Every receptor here comes from an adult man with Graves' hyperthyroidism. CDR3s include the opening cysteine and the closing phenylalanine or tryptophan. D genes are given only for firm matches. Expanded clones are given a class, and other clones once, few, many or no size at all.

>TRBV7-6|TRBJ2-2|TRBD1|16|many
TGTGCCAGCAGCCTGGGGACAGGTGCGAACACCGGGGAGCTGTTTTTT
CASSLGTGANTGELFF
>TRBV7-9|TRBJ1-1|-|11|-
TGTGCCAGCAGCTTAACTAATGAAGCTTTCTTT
CASSLTNEAFF
>TRBV30|TRBJ2-7|-|14|-
TGTGCCTGGAGTGTAGGGGGTTCGGTCTACGAGCAGTACTTC
CAWSVGGSVYEQYF
>TRBV15|TRBJ2-6|-|15|-
TGTGCCACCAGCAGCCGCGGAGCTGGGGCCAACGTCCTGACTTTC
CATSSRGAGANVLTF
>TRBV10-3|TRBJ1-2|TRBD1|13|many
TGTGCCAGCAGTCCCAGGGGGCAATATGGCTACACCTTC
CASSPRGQYGYTF
>TRBV5-1|TRBJ2-7|TRBD2|15|many
TGCGCCAGCAGGGAGCGACTAGCGGACTCCTACGAGCAGTACTTC
CASRERLADSYEQYF
>TRBV5-8|TRBJ2-3|TRBD2|16|few
TGTGCCAGCAGCGTAGGGGGTAGCGGGAGCGCAGATACGCAGTATTTT
CASSVGGSGSADTQYF
>TRBV2|TRBJ1-5|TRBD1|15|few
TGTGCCAGCAGTCCCGCGGACAGGACCAATCAGCCCCAGCATTTT
CASSPADRTNQPQHF
>TRBV6-1|TRBJ2-7|TRBD1|16|few
TGTGCCAGCAGTGAAGATCCCGGGACAGGCCTTTACGAGCAGTACTTC
CASSEDPGTGLYEQYF
>TRBV7-3|TRBJ1-1|TRBD1|12|-
TGTGCCAGCAGCTGGAGACAGGGATTAGCTTTCTTT
CASSWRQGLAFF
>TRBV7-3|TRBJ2-4|-|13|few
TGTGCCAGCAGCTTCGGGGCCGTAAACATTCAGTACTTC
CASSFGAVNIQYF
>TRBV7-9|TRBJ1-2|-|13|-
TGTGCCAGCAGGGGACAAGTAAAGGCGGGCTACACCTTC
CASRGQVKAGYTF
>TRBV18|TRBJ2-7|TRBD1|14|-
TGTGCCAGCTCACCCGGGACAGGGCGGGATGAGCAGTACTTC
CASSPGTGRDEQYF
>TRBV25-1|TRBJ1-1|-|15|few
TGTGCCAGCTCAATGGACCGCCCGGCGGCCACTGAAGCTTTCTTT
CASSMDRPAATEAFF
>TRBV5-8|TRBJ1-4|-|15|many
TGTGCCAGCAGCTTGGGACCAAAGGGTGATGAAAAACTGTTTTTT
CASSLGPKGDEKLFF
>TRBV7-2|TRBJ1-6|TRBD1|13|-
TGTGCCAGCAGCAAGGACAGGGATTCACCCCTCCACTTT
CASSKDRDSPLHF
>TRBV5-1|TRBJ1-1|-|14|many
TGCGCCAGCAGCTTGGATGCGGCAAACTCTGAAGCTTTCTTT
CASSLDAANSEAFF
>TRBV24-1|TRBJ2-2|TRBD2|16|few
TGTGCCACCAGTGAATGGCGGGGGACGAACACCGGGGAGCTGTTTTTT
CATSEWRGTNTGELFF
>TRBV14|TRBJ1-1|TRBD1|14|-
TGTGCCAGCAGCCGCCAGACAGGGTGGAGTGAAGCTTTCTTT
CASSRQTGWSEAFF
>TRBV12-3/TRBV12-4|TRBJ2-7|-|15|many
TGTGCCAGCCTTCCTCCGGCCCACTCATCCTACGAGCAGTACTTC
CASLPPAHSSYEQYF
>TRBV12-3/TRBV12-4|TRBJ1-1|-|14|-
TGTGCCAGCAGTTTAGCGATGAGGAACACTGAAGCTTTCTTT
CASSLAMRNTEAFF
>TRBV11-2|TRBJ1-4|-|16|-
TGTGCCAGCAGCTTAGATCCCGGGTACGTGGTCGAAAAACTGTTTTTT
CASSLDPGYVVEKLFF
>TRBV4-2|TRBJ2-3|TRBD2|18|once
TGTGCCAGCAGCCCCGGACTAGCGGGGGGGACTAGCACAGATACGCAGTATTTT
CASSPGLAGGTSTDTQYF
>TRBV4-2|TRBJ2-7|-|13|many
TGTGCCAGCAGCCAAGGACAGGACTACGAGCAGTACTTC
CASSQGQDYEQYF
>TRBV29-1|TRBJ2-2|-|14|many
TGCAGCGTTAGGAGTCCTACGAACACCGGGGAGCTGTTTTTT
CSVRSPTNTGELFF
>TRBV7-2|TRBJ2-7|TRBD1|16|-
TGTGCCAGCAGCTTATCGCCGGGACAGGGAGAGAGGGAGCAGTACTTC
CASSLSPGQGEREQYF
>TRBV29-1|TRBJ2-7|TRBD2|14|many
TGCAGCGCAGCAGGGGCTAGCGGGACCGACGAGCAGTACTTC
CSAAGASGTDEQYF
>TRBV10-3|TRBJ1-2|-|13|-
TGTGCCATCAGTGGTCGACGAGGGGAAGGATACACCTTC
CAISGRRGEGYTF
>TRBV10-2|TRBJ1-5|-|16|-
TGCGCCAGCAACGCGGGAGGGGGATTAAGCAATCAGCCCCAGCATTTT
CASNAGGGLSNQPQHF
>TRBV14|TRBJ2-7|-|15|few
TGTGCCAGCACCTCCTCGACGGGGAGCTCCTACGAGCAGTACTTC
CASTSSTGSSYEQYF
>TRBV5-6|TRBJ1-3|-|16|-
TGTGCCAGCAGCCCCAACGGTCTGGACTCTGGAAACACCATATATTTT
CASSPNGLDSGNTIYF
>TRBV4-1|TRBJ1-2|TRBD1|13|many
TGCGCCAGCAGCCAAGTGACAGGGCTCGGCTACACCTTC
CASSQVTGLGYTF
>TRBV6-5|TRBJ2-5|TRBD2|14|few
TGTGCCAGCAGAAGTTACGGGGGGAGAGAGACCCAGTACTTC
CASRSYGGRETQYF
>TRBV2|TRBJ2-7|TRBD1|13|many
TGTGCCAGCGACAGGGCTCACTCCTACGAGCAGTACTTC
CASDRAHSYEQYF
>TRBV7-9|TRBJ2-2|TRBD2|17|-
TGCGCCAGCAGCCAAGTGCTAGCGGGAGAAATCGCCGGGGAGCTGTTTTTT
CASSQVLAGEIAGELFF
>TRBV11-2|TRBJ2-5|-|14|once
TGTGCCAGCAGCGCACAGCGGACACAGGAGACCCAGTACTTC
CASSAQRTQETQYF
>TRBV10-1|TRBJ2-7|TRBD2|18|many
TGCGCCAGCAGTGAGTCTCTGACTAGCGGGATTGTCTCATCCGAGCAGTACTTC
CASSESLTSGIVSSEQYF
>TRBV18|TRBJ2-5|-|13|few
TGTGCCAGCTCACCCATGTACCAAGAGACCCAGTACTTC
CASSPMYQETQYF
>TRBV9|TRBJ1-6|-|16|few
TGTGCCAGCAGCCCCGAGCAAGGGCTCGGAAATTCACCCCTCCACTTT
CASSPEQGLGNSPLHF
>TRBV29-1|TRBJ1-2|-|17|-
TGCAGCGTTGCGGGACGGGTCGGGACTGAAGCTAACTATGGCTACACCTTC
CSVAGRVGTEANYGYTF
>TRBV7-8|TRBJ2-3|TRBD2|16|few
TGTGCCAGCAGCTTAGAAGGACTAGCGCGGACAGATACGCAGTATTTT
CASSLEGLARTDTQYF
>TRBV10-3|TRBJ1-5|-|16|-
TGTGCCATCAGTTCCCGATGGGACGGAGGCAATCAGCCCCAGCATTTT
CAISSRWDGGNQPQHF
>TRBV5-1|TRBJ1-1|-|14|many
TGCGCCAGCAGCTTATTAGAGGGGGACGCTGAAGCTTTCTTT
CASSLLEGDAEAFF
>TRBV20-1|TRBJ2-5|TRBD1|13|-
TGCAGTGCCCGGACAGGTAGCAATCAGCCCCAGTACTTC
CSARTGSNQPQYF
>TRBV20-1|TRBJ1-2|-|13|-
TGCAGTGCTAGGCAGACGTACAACTATGGCTACACCTTC
CSARQTYNYGYTF
>TRBV6-5|TRBJ1-4|TRBD1|17|many
TGTGCCAGCAGCTATCTATCTCCCGGGACAGTAAATGAAAAACTGTTTTTT
CASSYLSPGTVNEKLFF
>TRBV7-9|TRBJ2-3|-|14|-
TGTGCCAGCAGCTATAGACAGGTCGCAGATACGCAGTATTTT
CASSYRQVADTQYF
>TRBV11-1|TRBJ2-7|-|13|-
TGTGCCAGCAGCGCTTTAAGGGCTGGCGAGCAGTACTTC
CASSALRAGEQYF
>TRBV11-3|TRBJ2-2|-|15|many
TGTGCCAGCACCTATCTCGACCTGAACACCGGGGAGCTGTTTTTT
CASTYLDLNTGELFF
>TRBV29-1|TRBJ2-7|-|11|many
TGCAGCGTTCGGAAGGGGTACGAGCAGTACTTC
CSVRKGYEQYF
>TRBV7-8|TRBJ2-7|TRBD2|14|-
TGTGCCAGCAGCTTGAGAGCGGGAGGCCTCCAGCAGTACTTC
CASSLRAGGLQQYF
>TRBV7-6|TRBJ2-7|-|14|many
TGTGCCAGCAAGGAACGCTTAGGATCCTACGAGCAGTACTTC
CASKERLGSYEQYF
>TRBV29-1|TRBJ1-2|-|14|-
TGCAGCGTAGGGTTCATGAACACTAACTATGGCTACACCTTC
CSVGFMNTNYGYTF